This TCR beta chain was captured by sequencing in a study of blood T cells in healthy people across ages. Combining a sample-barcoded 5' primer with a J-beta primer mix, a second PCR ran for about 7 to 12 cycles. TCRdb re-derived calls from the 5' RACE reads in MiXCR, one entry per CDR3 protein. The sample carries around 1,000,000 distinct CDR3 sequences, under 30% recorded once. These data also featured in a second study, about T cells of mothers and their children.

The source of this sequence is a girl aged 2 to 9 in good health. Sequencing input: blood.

The CDR3 DNA reads as TGCAGTGCCCCGGGACGGACTAATGAAAAACTGTTTTTT. Translated: CSAPGRTNEKLFF. The V and J genes are TRBV20-1 and TRBJ1-4; a possible D gene is TRBD1 (5 bases). This CDR3 has 13 residues. Germline-derived CDR1 and CDR2 are DFQATT and SNEGSKA (reference sequence). Deletions cut 6 bases from V and 2 bases from J, with 10 bases between.